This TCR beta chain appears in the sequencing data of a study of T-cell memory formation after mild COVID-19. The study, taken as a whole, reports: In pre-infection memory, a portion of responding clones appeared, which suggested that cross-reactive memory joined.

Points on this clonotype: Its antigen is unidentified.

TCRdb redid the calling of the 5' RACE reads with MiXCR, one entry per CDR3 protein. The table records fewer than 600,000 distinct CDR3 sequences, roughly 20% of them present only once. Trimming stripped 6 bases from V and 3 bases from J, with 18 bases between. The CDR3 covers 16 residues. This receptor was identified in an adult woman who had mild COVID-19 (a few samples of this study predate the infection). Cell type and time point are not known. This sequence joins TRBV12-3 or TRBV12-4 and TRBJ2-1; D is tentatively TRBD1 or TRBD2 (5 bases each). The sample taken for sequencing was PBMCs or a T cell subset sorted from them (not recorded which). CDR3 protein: CASRTIDSSSYNEQFF. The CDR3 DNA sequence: TGTGCCAGCAGGACTATTGACAGTTCTAGCTACAATGAGCAGTTCTTC.